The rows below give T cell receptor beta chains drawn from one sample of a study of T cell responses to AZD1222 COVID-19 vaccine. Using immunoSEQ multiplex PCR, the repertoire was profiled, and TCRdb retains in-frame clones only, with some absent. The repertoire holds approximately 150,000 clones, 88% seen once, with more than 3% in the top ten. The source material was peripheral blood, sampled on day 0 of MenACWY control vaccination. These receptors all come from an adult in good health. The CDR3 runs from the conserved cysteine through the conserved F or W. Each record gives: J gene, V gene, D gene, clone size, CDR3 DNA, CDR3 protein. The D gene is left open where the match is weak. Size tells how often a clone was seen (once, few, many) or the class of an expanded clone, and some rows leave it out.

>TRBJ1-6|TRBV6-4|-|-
TGTGCCAGCAGTGACCAGAATTCACCCCTCCACTTT
CASSDQNSPLHF
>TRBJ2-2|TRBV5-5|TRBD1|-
TGTGCCAGCAGCGTCCACAGGGGGTCGGACACCGGGGAGCTGTTTTTT
CASSVHRGSDTGELFF
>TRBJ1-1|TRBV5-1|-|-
TGCGCCAGCAGCTTTGGTCCAGGGGCCACTGAAGCTTTCTTT
CASSFGPGATEAFF
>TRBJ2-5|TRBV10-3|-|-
TGTGCCATCAGTGGAGGAGAGACCCAGTACTTC
CAISGGETQYF
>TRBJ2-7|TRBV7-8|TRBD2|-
TGTGCCAGCAGCCCAGATGGACTAGGTGACGAGCAGTACTTC
CASSPDGLGDEQYF
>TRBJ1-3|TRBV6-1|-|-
TGTGCCAGCAGTGAAGGGGAAGGGAGAAACACCATATATTTT
CASSEGEGRNTIYF
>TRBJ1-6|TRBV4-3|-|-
TGCGCCAGCAGCCAATGGGGAGGGAGCTCCTATAATTCACCCCTCCACTTT
CASSQWGGSSYNSPLHF
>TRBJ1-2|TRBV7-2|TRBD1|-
TGTGCCAGCAGCCTCGGTCCGGGACAGGGGTACTATGGCTACACCTTC
CASSLGPGQGYYGYTF
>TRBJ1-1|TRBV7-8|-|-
TGTGCCAGCAGCTTTGGGCCTGAAGCTTTCTTT
CASSFGPEAFF
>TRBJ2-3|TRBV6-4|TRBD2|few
TGTGCCAGCAGTGCCACGACTAGCGGGGGGGGGACAGATACGCAGTATTTT
CASSATTSGGGTDTQYF
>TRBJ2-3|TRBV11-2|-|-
TGTGCCAGCAGCTTAGGACTTGGCACAGATACGCAGTATTTT
CASSLGLGTDTQYF
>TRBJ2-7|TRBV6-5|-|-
TGTGCCAGCAGTTACTTCGCGGTGAGCTCCTACGAGCAGTACTTC
CASSYFAVSSYEQYF
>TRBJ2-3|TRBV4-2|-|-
TGTGCCAGCAGCCAAGATGTGGGGCAAGTAACAGATACGCAGTATTTT
CASSQDVGQVTDTQYF
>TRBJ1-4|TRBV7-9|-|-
TGTGCCAGCAGCCCGAGACAGATTTCAACTAATGAAAAACTGTTTTTT
CASSPRQISTNEKLFF
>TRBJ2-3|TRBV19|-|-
TGTGCCACGGGATACGAGGGCGGCACAGATACGCAGTATTTT
CATGYEGGTDTQYF
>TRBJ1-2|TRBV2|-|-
TGTGCCAGCAGTGAAAGGGGCTATGGCTACACCTTC
CASSERGYGYTF
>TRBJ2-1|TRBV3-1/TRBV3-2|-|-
TGTGCCAGCACCTCAGCGGATACCTACAATGAGCAGTTCTTC
CASTSADTYNEQFF
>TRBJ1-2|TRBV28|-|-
TGTGCCAGCAGCCTAAACAGGGATGGCTACACCTTC
CASSLNRDGYTF
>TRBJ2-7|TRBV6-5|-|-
TGTGCCAGCAGTTACTCGGGGACAAACGAAGGCGAGCAGTACTTC
CASSYSGTNEGEQYF
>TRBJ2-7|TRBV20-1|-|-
TGCAGTGCTAGGAACTACGAGCAGTACTTC
CSARNYEQYF
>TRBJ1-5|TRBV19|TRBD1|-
TGTGCCAGTATGGGACAGGTAAAAGGGTCCCAGCATTTT
CASMGQVKGSQHF
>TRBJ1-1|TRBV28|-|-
TGTGCCAGCAGTCCTCCGCGCGCGGACACTGAAGCTTTCTTT
CASSPPRADTEAFF
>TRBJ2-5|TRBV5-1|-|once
TGCGCCAGCAGCTTGGAGGGGGGGGCGGAGACCCAGTACTTC
CASSLEGGAETQYF
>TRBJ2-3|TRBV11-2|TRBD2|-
TGTGCCAGCAGCTTAGATCCAGCGGGGGGTTCGCAGTATTTT
CASSLDPAGGSQYF
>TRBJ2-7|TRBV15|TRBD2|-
TGTGCCACCAGCAGAGATGTGACTAGCGGGAGGGGGAAGGTGTACGAGCAGTACTTC
CATSRDVTSGRGKVYEQYF
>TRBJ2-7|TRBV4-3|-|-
TGCGCCAGCAGCCAAACAGAGAGCTCCTACGAGCAGTACTTC
CASSQTESSYEQYF
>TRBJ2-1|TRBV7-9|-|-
TGTGCCAGCAGCTTAGGGACCCAGAAACATGAGCAGTTCTTC
CASSLGTQKHEQFF
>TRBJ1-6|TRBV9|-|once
TGTGCCAGCAGCGTAGTTGGGAGTAATTCACCCCTCCACTTT
CASSVVGSNSPLHF
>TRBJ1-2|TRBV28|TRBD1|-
TGTGCCAGCCGGACAGGGGGTTATGGCTACACCTTC
CASRTGGYGYTF
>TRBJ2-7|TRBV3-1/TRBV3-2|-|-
TGTGCCAGCAGCTCGCCGAGCTACGAGCAGTACTTC
CASSSPSYEQYF
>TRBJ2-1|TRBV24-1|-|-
TGTGCCACCAGTGATTGGGACAACGGGGCCGATGAGCAGTTCTTC
CATSDWDNGADEQFF
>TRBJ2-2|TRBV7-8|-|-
TGTGCCAGCAGCTTCGGGACCGGCGGGGAGCTGTTTTTT
CASSFGTGGELFF
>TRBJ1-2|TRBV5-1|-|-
TGCGCCAGCAGTCGAGGAGAGAAGGTTTATGGCTACACCTTC
CASSRGEKVYGYTF
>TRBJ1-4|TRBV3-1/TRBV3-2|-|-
TGTGCCAGCAGCTCACTAGGCGAAAAACTGTTTTTT
CASSSLGEKLFF
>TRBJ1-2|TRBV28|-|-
TGTGCCAGCACGGCAGGGTACGACTATGGCTACACCTTC
CASTAGYDYGYTF
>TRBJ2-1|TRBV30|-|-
TGTGCCTGGGGCGGCGACTCAGGGGAGCAGTTCTTC
CAWGGDSGEQFF
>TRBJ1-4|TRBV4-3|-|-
TGCGCCAGCAGCGTTGGGGGGGTACAGGTTCGAGCATCTAATGAAAAACTGTTTTTT
CASSVGGVQVRASNEKLFF
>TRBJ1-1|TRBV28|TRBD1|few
TGTGCCAGCAAGCCGGGGACAGCTTCGTGGTACACTGAAGCTTTCTTT
CASKPGTASWYTEAFF
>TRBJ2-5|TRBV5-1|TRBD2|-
TGCGCCAGCAGCCGATCAGGCGGGAGGGGCGAGACCCAGTACTTC
CASSRSGGRGETQYF
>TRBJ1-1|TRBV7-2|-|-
TGTGCCAGCGACGGTAGGAGGGGCAGGGGAGCTTTCTTT
CASDGRRGRGAFF
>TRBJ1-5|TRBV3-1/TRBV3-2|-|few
TGTGCCAGCAGCCAAGGCAGGGGTGACAGGCCCCTTAGCAATCAGCCCCAGCATTTT
CASSQGRGDRPLSNQPQHF
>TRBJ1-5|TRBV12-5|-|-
TGTGCTAGTGGTCGGGAGGGCAATCAGCCCCAGCATTTT
CASGREGNQPQHF